This T cell receptor beta chain was found in a study of shared clonotypes between healthy human individuals. Turning to the study itself: Aged between 18 and 49, the donors were two women and a few men.

Here immunoSEQ multiplex PCR was the method, and the copy in TCRdb shows in-frame clones only, minus some. The repertoire holds roughly 2,500,000 clones, approximately 93% seen once, with 0.36% in the top ten. Overall study findings and caveats: Among donors, sharing of clonotypes was expected to be affected by sequencing depth. Naive subsets, compared against memory subsets, generally had larger estimated richness values.

V lost 2 bases and J 7 bases, leaving 20 bases between the germline ends. In germline, CDR1 is MNHEY, CDR2 SVGAGI. CDR3 length equals 16 residues. Concerning this clone itself: Antigen unknown.

This receptor was taken from a man aged 18 to 35 in good health. Some clones in this sample may be carry-over from other donors' samples. The sequencing input was naive CD4+ T cells from PBMCs. The subset is: CD45RA+ positively selected. The chain employs TRBV6-5 and TRBJ1-2; possibly TRBD1 for D (5 bases). Here the CDR3 DNA reads TGTGCCAGCAGTTACGAGGGGCCAGCCACTTTTGCTGGCTACACCTTC. Protein sequence: CASSYEGPATFAGYTF.